This T cell receptor (beta chain) appears in the sequencing data of a study of blood T cell repertoires in COVID-19. Study background: COVID-19 samples, acute and convalescent, were from the United States, Italy and Spain.

Sequencing was performed with immunoSEQ multiplex PCR; in TCRdb, only in-frame clones are kept and a portion is missing. This sample has about 270,000 clones, with approximately 88% found just once. Categorization into cohorts depended on clinical history that participants reported. Deletions cut 2 bases from V and 9 bases from J, with 12 bases between. The CDR3 length is 13 residues. Germline V gives CDR1 SGHNT, CDR2 YYREEE (reference sequence). The sample taken for sequencing was PBMCs or T cells enriched from blood (not recorded which). This chain connects TRBV5-4 to TRBJ2-1, with D unresolved. The TCR comes from a woman aged 40 to 50 with acute COVID-19. The CDR3 DNA sequence: TGTGCCAGCAGCTTTCCTTTATCCGGTGAGCAGTTCTTC. Its translation: CASSFPLSGEQFF.